These 25 T cell receptor beta chains share one sample of origin, sequenced in a study of cytomegalovirus exposure and HLA in healthy donors. Amplification used 60 Vbeta primers and 13 Jbeta primers. Clones were sequenced by immunoSEQ multiplex PCR, and TCRdb holds only the in-frame ones, with some missing. The table has roughly 100,000 clones, 65% seen once. Sample: PBMCs. The source of these receptors is a man aged 30-40 years in good health and CMV-seropositive.

The chain uses TRBV11-3 and TRBJ2-5; TRBD2 aligns across 13 bases. The CDR3 runs to 16 residues. Germline V gives CDR1 SGHNT, CDR2 YENEEA. J was trimmed by 5 bases and V by 1 base; bases with no gene match: 4. Here the CDR3 reads CASSLGLAGGGETQYF. In DNA form, the CDR3 reads TGTGCCAGCAGCTTAGGACTAGCGGGGGGCGGGGAGACCCAGTACTTC.

The chain has TRBV2 and TRBJ2-5; the D is unclear. Germline-derived CDR1 and CDR2 are SNHLY and FYNNEI. The CDR3 is 13 amino acids. The V end lost 5 bases, the J end lost 5 bases, and 12 bases lay between the germline ends. The CDR3: CASSLDISETQYF. The CDR3 nucleotides read TGTGCCAGCAGTTTAGACATATCTGAGACCCAGTACTTC.

The rearrangement joins TRBV4-2 to TRBJ2-1; 7 bases line up with TRBD2. The V and J ends lost 4 bases and 8 bases, in that order; junction bases with no gene match: 14. CDR1 and CDR2 from the germline V gene are LGHNA and YNFKEQ. The CDR3 runs to 16 residues. The CDR3 sequence: CASSRTPDSGGDEQFF. CDR3 sequence (DNA): TGTGCCAGCAGCCGGACCCCAGACAGTGGGGGGGATGAGCAGTTCTTC.

The chain combines TRBV10-3 with TRBJ2-5; D possibly corresponds to TRBD2 (7 bases). CDR1 is ENHRY, CDR2 SYGVKD, per germline. The ends were cut back, 2 bases at V and 4 bases at J, with 14 bases in the middle. This CDR3 has 15 amino acids. CDR3 loop: CAISERGGVLETQYF. The CDR3 DNA sequence: TGTGCCATCAGTGAGAGGGGGGGGGTCTTAGAGACCCAGTACTTC.

This chain connects TRBV6-5 to TRBJ1-2; tentatively, D is TRBD1 (5 bases). Trimming removed 2 bases from V and 2 bases from J, with 9 bases in between. CDR1 is MNHEY, CDR2 SVGAGI, per germline. The CDR3 runs to 14 residues. CDR3 nucleotides: TGTGCCAGCAGTTACCTCGGGGGAAACTATGGCTACACCTTC. Translated: CASSYLGGNYGYTF.

To note about this clone: A read error may produce the germline difference seen at one junction end. The chain combines TRBV6-5 with TRBJ2-7, with 7 bases matching TRBD1. Germline V gives CDR1 MNHEY, CDR2 SVGAGI. The CDR3 spans 15 residues. In nucleotides, the CDR3 is TGTGCCAGCAGCTACTATTGGGACAGTGCCTACGAGCAGTACTTC. It specifies CASSYYWDSAYEQYF.

The rearrangement uses TRBV30 and TRBJ1-1; D might be TRBD1 (5 bases). Germline V gives CDR1 GTSNPN, CDR2 SVGIG (reference sequence). There are 13 residues in the CDR3. The V gene lost 4 bases and the J gene lost 4 bases, with 13 bases spanning the gap. CDR3 sequence (DNA): TGTGCCTGGATCGGGGGAGTGGGCACTGAAGCTTTCTTT. Translated: CAWIGGVGTEAFF.

This chain links TRBV5-1 with TRBJ1-4, with 8 bases fitting TRBD1. CDR3 length: 15 residues. CDR1 and CDR2 (germline): SGHRS, YFSETQ. With 4 bases clipped from V and 3 bases from J, the junction kept 5 bases outside the gene matches. Here the CDR3 reads CASSASGGPNEKLFF. The CDR3 DNA reads TGCGCCAGCAGCGCTTCAGGGGGCCCTAATGAAAAACTGTTTTTT.

Only a few counts were recorded for this clone. V and J are TRBV7-2 and TRBJ2-7; 8 positions agree with TRBD2. In germline, CDR1 is SGHTA, CDR2 FQGNSA. Losses at the gene ends were 5 bases for V and 8 bases for J; bases not matched to a gene: 17. The length of the CDR3 is 16 residues. The DNA of the CDR3 is TGTGCCAGCAGCCCCCCCGGGGGCGGGGGGTCCGGGCAGCAGTACTTC. Protein: CASSPPGGGGSGQQYF.

This clone was observed a handful of times. The chain links TRBV5-1 to TRBJ2-3; maybe TRBD2 (6 bases). The CDR3 consists of 14 residues. V shed 0 bases and J shed 6 bases, with 11 bases lying between them. CDR1 SGHRS and CDR2 YFSETQ come from the germline V gene. The CDR3 loop reads CASSLGGGKDTQYF. CDR3 coding DNA: TGCGCCAGCAGCTTGGGGGGCGGGAAGGATACGCAGTATTTT. The complete variable domain, with remaining parts taken from reference TRBV5-1 and TRBJ2-3, reads KAGVTQTPRYLIKTRGQQVTLSCSPISGHRSVSWYQQTPGQGLQFLFEYFSETQRNKGNFPGRFSGRQFSNSRSEMNVSTLELGDSALYLCASSLGGGKDTQYFGPGTRLTVL.

J is TRBJ1-2 and V is TRBV6-5; possibly TRBD1 for D (5 bases). CDR1 is MNHEY, CDR2 SVGAGI, per germline. The V gene lost 5 bases and the J gene lost 4 bases, with 14 bases spanning the gap. The length of the CDR3 is 14 residues. The CDR3 bases are TGTGCCAGCAGTCCGGGGGAATTCGGCTATGGCTACACCTTC. Protein sequence: CASSPGEFGYGYTF.

This rearrangement joins TRBV18 to TRBJ1-3; D is unresolved. The V end was cut by 0 bases, the J end by 0 bases, with 9 bases between. This CDR3 is built from 16 residues. Germline V lookup: CDR1 KGHSH, CDR2 LQKENI. CDR3 nucleotide sequence: TGTGCCAGCTCACCACCTTCAGGAAACTCTGGAAACACCATATATTTT. Residues: CASSPPSGNSGNTIYF.

This clone was observed a few times. This sequence joins TRBV11-2 and TRBJ2-7; 7 nucleotides align to TRBD1. J gave up 2 bases and V 5 bases, and 9 bases lay outside the gene matches. The CDR3 is 15 amino acids. Germline assignment: CDR1 SGHAT and CDR2 FQNNGV. In DNA form, the CDR3 reads TGTGCCAGCAGCAAACCGGGACAGTCGACCTACGAGCAGTACTTC. Translation gives CASSKPGQSTYEQYF.

This clone has just a few counts. This rearrangement joins TRBV6-5 to TRBJ1-2, with 7 positions matching TRBD1. CDR3 size: 13 residues. V was pared by 4 bases and J by 8 bases, with 7 bases of the junction left unmatched. CDR1 is MNHEY, CDR2 SVGAGI, per germline. The CDR3 DNA is TGTGCCAGCAGTTTAGGGGGCGCCTCGGGCTACACCTTC. Translating it yields CASSLGGASGYTF.

For the CDR3, the DNA is TGCGCCAGCAGCTTAAGTGGGAGCCCCAGCAATCAGCCCCAGCATTTT. It translates to CASSLSGSPSNQPQHF. The V call is TRBV5-1, the J call TRBJ1-5; no clear D gene. V was pared by 2 bases and J by 1 base, with 13 bases between. The CDR3 length is 16 residues. Germline lookup yields CDR1 SGHRS and CDR2 YFSETQ.

A few counts support this clone. This chain joins TRBV7-6 and TRBJ1-6; TRBD1 aligns across 12 bases. The CDR3 runs to 16 residues. Germline CDR1 is SGHVS and CDR2 is FNYEAQ. V shed 3 bases, J shed 8 bases, and the junction held 5 bases outside the gene matches. This CDR3 reads CASSLQGQGAYSPLHF. DNA for the CDR3: TGTGCCAGCAGCTTGCAGGGACAGGGGGCTTATTCACCCCTCCACTTT.

In this sample, this clone turned up a few times. V gene TRBV6-1 combines with J gene TRBJ1-2; D may be TRBD1 (5 bases). The CDR3 consists of 13 residues. The germline V gene has CDR1 MNHNS and CDR2 SASEGT. Trimming removed 6 bases from V and 4 bases from J, with 12 bases in between. The CDR3 spells CASRPTETYGYTF. In DNA, the CDR3 is TGTGCCAGCAGACCGACAGAAACCTATGGCTACACCTTC.

V gene TRBV7-8 combines with J gene TRBJ2-3; perhaps TRBD1 as D (6 bases). The CDR3 consists of 16 residues. The V end was cut by 3 bases, the J end by 2 bases, with 15 bases between. The germline V gene encodes CDR1 SGHVS and CDR2 FQNEAQ. The CDR3 is CASSFSYQGNTDTQYF. CDR3 nucleotides: TGTGCCAGCAGCTTTTCCTACCAGGGGAACACAGATACGCAGTATTTT.

The genes are TRBV19 and TRBJ2-7; 9 nucleotides line up with TRBD1. The CDR3 is made up of 16 amino acids. Germline-derived CDR1 and CDR2 are LNHDA and SQIVND (reference sequence). V shed 4 bases, J shed 5 bases, and the junction held 12 bases outside the gene matches. The DNA for the CDR3 is TGTGCCAGTAGTACCCTACCGGGACAGGGTTCCGACGAGCAGTACTTC. Translated, it gives CASSTLPGQGSDEQYF.

The J gene is TRBJ1-3, the V gene TRBV7-8; no clear D gene. Trimming took off 8 bases at V and 4 bases at J, with 12 bases between the two ends. The CDR3 length is 13 residues. Germline CDR1 is SGHVS and CDR2 is FQNEAQ. The CDR3 region has the DNA TGTGCCAGCCGAGGAGGGAGAGGAAACACCATATATTTT. This encodes CASRGGRGNTIYF.

The rearrangement joins TRBV5-6 to TRBJ2-3, with D tentatively TRBD1 (5 bases). The CDR3 spans 16 residues. Per the germline V gene, CDR1 is SGHDT and CDR2 is YYEEEE. Trimming removed 1 base at V and 0 bases at J, with 12 bases between. The CDR3 region has the DNA TGTGCCAGCAGCTTGTGGGGCCCGGTTAGCACAGATACGCAGTATTTT. It is translated as CASSLWGPVSTDTQYF.

This clone was observed a single time. V gene TRBV6-5 combines with J gene TRBJ1-1; the D gene is possibly TRBD1 (6 bases). The ends were cut back, 4 bases at V and 4 bases at J, with 13 bases in the middle. CDR1 and CDR2 (germline): MNHEY, SVGAGI. This CDR3 comprises 14 residues. The CDR3 sequence: CASSSWTVVTEAFF. As DNA, the CDR3 is TGTGCCAGCAGTTCATGGACAGTGGTCACTGAAGCTTTCTTT.

This clone was seen a handful of times. The V gene is TRBV19, the J gene TRBJ2-2; 9 bases are a match to TRBD1. Germline CDR1 is LNHDA and CDR2 is SQIVND (reference sequence). Trimming at V came to 3 bases and at J to 0 bases, leaving 8 bases not matched to a gene. The CDR3 extends over 18 amino acids. The CDR3 here is CASSIRDRGFANTGELFF. The DNA for the CDR3 is TGTGCCAGTAGTATTCGTGACAGGGGGTTCGCGAACACCGGGGAGCTGTTTTTT.

The rearrangement links TRBV2 to TRBJ2-7; the D gene is possibly TRBD1 (5 bases). Trimming pared 2 bases from V and 7 bases from J, leaving 9 bases between. Germline CDR1 SNHLY, CDR2 FYNNEI. The CDR3 covers 12 residues. DNA of the CDR3: TGTGCCAGCAGTGAACAGGGTTGGGAGCAGTACTTC. Its protein product is CASSEQGWEQYF.

This chain joins TRBV5-4 and TRBJ2-7, with 7 bases fitting TRBD1. CDR3 length equals 13 residues. Trimming at V came to 4 bases and at J to 1 base, leaving 2 bases not matched to a gene. CDR1 SGHNT and CDR2 YYREEE come from the germline V gene (reference sequence). The CDR3 nucleotides read TGTGCCAGCAGCCAGGGACAGTCCTACGAGCAGTACTTC. Translated, it gives CASSQGQSYEQYF.